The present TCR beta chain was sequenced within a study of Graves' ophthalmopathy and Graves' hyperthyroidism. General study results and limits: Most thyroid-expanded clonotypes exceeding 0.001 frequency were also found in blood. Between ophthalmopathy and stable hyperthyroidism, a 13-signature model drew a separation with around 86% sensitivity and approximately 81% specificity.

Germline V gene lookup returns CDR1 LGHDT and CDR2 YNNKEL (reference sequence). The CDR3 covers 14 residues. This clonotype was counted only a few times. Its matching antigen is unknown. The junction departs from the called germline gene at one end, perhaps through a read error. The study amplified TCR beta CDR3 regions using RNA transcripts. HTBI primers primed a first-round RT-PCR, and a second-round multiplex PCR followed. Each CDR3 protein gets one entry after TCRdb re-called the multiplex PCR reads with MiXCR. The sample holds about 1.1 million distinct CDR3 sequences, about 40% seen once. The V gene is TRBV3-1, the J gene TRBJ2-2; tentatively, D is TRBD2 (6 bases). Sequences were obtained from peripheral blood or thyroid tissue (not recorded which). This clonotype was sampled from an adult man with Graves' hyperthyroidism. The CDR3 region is CASGGGVPNGELFF. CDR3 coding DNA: TGTGCCAGCGGAGGCGGGGTGCCTAACGGGGAGCTTTTTTTT. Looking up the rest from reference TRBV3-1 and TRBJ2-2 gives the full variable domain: DTAVSQTPKYLVTQMGNDKSIKCEQNLGHDTMYWYKQDSKKFLKIMFSYNNKELIINETVPNRFSPKSPDKAHLNLHINSLELGDSAVYFCASGGGVPNGELFFGEGSRLTVL.